Following are 25 T cell receptor beta chains from one sample sequenced in a study of blood T cell repertoires in COVID-19. Assay: immunoSEQ multiplex PCR; the TCRdb copy retains only in-frame clones and omits some. The sample holds approximately 230,000 clones, 82% seen once. What was sequenced was peripheral blood. These receptor sequences come from an elderly woman with active or convalescent COVID-19.

The sample holds one count of this clone. The rearrangement joins TRBV6-2 or TRBV6-3 to TRBJ2-5, with D unclear. Germline V lookup: CDR1 MNHEY, CDR2 SVGEGT. Trimming removed 0 bases from V and 7 bases from J, with 9 bases in between. The CDR3 is made up of 13 amino acids. The CDR3 nucleotides read TGTGCCAGCAGTTACTCGCGGAGTGGGACCCAGTACTTC. Protein product: CASSYSRSGTQYF.

CDR3 coding DNA: TGTGCCAGCAGGTATCAGGGGAACACTGAAGCTTTCTTT. Protein product: CASRYQGNTEAFF. J is TRBJ1-1 and V is TRBV12-3 or TRBV12-4; D perhaps matches TRBD1 (5 bases). Trimming shortened V by 6 bases and J by 1 base, and 9 bases separated the two germline ends. The CDR3 totals 13 residues.

This rearrangement joins TRBV6-5 to TRBJ2-1; TRBD1 agrees at 8 bases. This CDR3 spans 14 amino acids. With 4 bases clipped from V and 8 bases from J, the junction kept 7 bases outside the gene matches. CDR1 is MNHEY and CDR2 is SVGAGI in the germline V gene. CDR3 region: CASSSYHRGDEQFF. The CDR3 DNA follows: TGTGCCAGCAGTTCCTATCACAGGGGGGATGAGCAGTTCTTC.

The chain recombines TRBV6-1 with TRBJ2-3, with 7 bases lining up with TRBD2. The CDR3 has 16 amino acids. The V gene end was trimmed by 2 bases and the J gene end by 4 bases; junction bases not matched to a gene: 9. In germline, CDR1 is MNHNS, CDR2 SASEGT. For the CDR3, the DNA is TGTGCCAGCAGTGAATTTAGTTGGCGGGAGTCAGATACGCAGTATTTT. Translating gives CASSEFSWRESDTQYF.

The J gene is TRBJ1-2, the V gene TRBV5-4; 7 nucleotides match TRBD1. The CDR3 is 14 residues long. Germline V gives CDR1 SGHNT, CDR2 YYREEE (reference sequence). V shed 4 bases and J 8 bases; nucleotides not matched to a gene: 11. CDR3 amino acids: CASSEGQGDGGYTF. In DNA, the CDR3 is TGTGCCAGCAGCGAGGGGCAGGGGGATGGAGGCTACACCTTC.

The V and J genes are TRBV9 and TRBJ1-2, with 7 bases fitting TRBD1. The CDR3 covers 18 residues. After removal of 2 bases from V and 0 bases from J, the junction contained 13 bases not matched to a gene. CDR1 is SGDLS and CDR2 is YYNGEE in the germline V gene. DNA of the CDR3: TGTGCCAGCAGCGTCGGGACAGCAGGACAGTTAGCTAACTATGGCTACACCTTC. Residues: CASSVGTAGQLANYGYTF.

In its sample, this clone was seen a few times. This chain joins TRBV24-1 and TRBJ1-4, with D uncertain. Trimming took 9 bases from V and 17 from J, leaving 15 bases between them. The CDR3 sequence is 10 residues long. CDR1 KGHDR and CDR2 SFDVKD come from the germline V gene. The CDR3 protein is CATLCNESFF. CDR3 bases: TGTGCCACCCTTTGCAATGAAAGCTTTTTT.

A few counts support this clone. The chain has TRBV24-1 and TRBJ2-1; weak D call: TRBD2 (5 bases). The germline CDR1 and CDR2 sequences are KGHDR and SFDVKD. The CDR3 runs 14 residues. V lost 3 bases and J 6 bases, leaving 11 bases between the germline ends. The CDR3 spells CATSDISRGNEQFF. CDR3 bases: TGTGCCACCAGTGATATAAGTCGGGGCAATGAGCAGTTCTTC.

This clone showed up just once. The chain combines TRBV4-1 with TRBJ2-1, with 12 bases lining up with TRBD2. CDR3 length: 15 amino acids. The ends lost 4 bases at V and 5 bases at J; junction bases unmatched: 3. In germline, CDR1 is MGHRA, CDR2 YSYEKL. CDR3 nucleotide sequence: TGCGCCAGCAGCCGGACTAGCGGGACTGACAATGAGCAGTTCTTC. Translating gives CASSRTSGTDNEQFF.

This chain connects TRBV25-1 to TRBJ1-3; D gene uncertain. V shed 3 bases and J shed 4 bases, with 10 bases lying between them. Germline values: CDR1 MGHDK, CDR2 SYGVNS. The CDR3 is 14 amino acids. The CDR3: CASSDDSKGNTIYF. In DNA, the CDR3 is TGTGCCAGCAGTGATGACTCAAAGGGAAACACCATATATTTT.

The genes are TRBV11-2 and TRBJ1-2; D gene unclear. The CDR3 is 17 residues long. The germline gives CDR1 SGHAT, CDR2 FQNNGV. The V gene lost 2 bases and the J gene lost 2 bases, with 18 bases spanning the gap. The CDR3 sequence: CASSLTQDLLDNYGYTF. CDR3 in DNA: TGTGCCAGCAGCTTAACCCAAGACCTCCTAGACAACTATGGCTACACCTTC.

This clone showed up just a few times. This sequence joins TRBV5-1 and TRBJ2-7; 7 bases align to TRBD1. This CDR3 region has 15 residues. CDR1 is SGHRS and CDR2 is YFSETQ in the germline V gene. With 0 bases clipped from V and 5 bases from J, the junction kept 8 bases outside the gene matches. The chain's CDR3 is CASSLGSRGWDEQYF. CDR3 coding DNA: TGCGCCAGCAGCTTGGGGAGCAGGGGGTGGGACGAGCAGTACTTC.

V and J are TRBV5-1 and TRBJ1-2, with 7 positions matching TRBD1. This CDR3 is 12 amino acids long. Germline lookup yields CDR1 SGHRS and CDR2 YFSETQ. V trimming: 5 bases; J trimming: 7 bases; junction bases outside the gene matches: 5. The CDR3 sequence: CASSPDRAGYTF. Here the CDR3 DNA reads TGCGCCAGCAGTCCAGACAGGGCTGGCTACACCTTC. The full variable domain, its missing parts supplied by reference TRBV5-1 and TRBJ1-2, is KAGVTQTPRYLIKTRGQQVTLSCSPISGHRSVSWYQQTPGQGLQFLFEYFSETQRNKGNFPGRFSGRQFSNSRSEMNVSTLELGDSALYLCASSPDRAGYTFGSGTRLTVV.

The chain couples TRBV7-9 to TRBJ1-1; unclear D gene. The germline V gene has CDR1 SEHNR and CDR2 FQNEAQ (reference sequence). Trimming removed 1 base from V and 4 bases from J, with 10 bases in between. The CDR3 covers 14 residues. The CDR3 region is CASSLDGVSTEAFF. CDR3 in DNA: TGTGCCAGCAGCTTAGACGGGGTTAGCACTGAAGCTTTCTTT.

The gene calls are TRBV18 and TRBJ1-5; no definite D call. This CDR3 contains 14 residues. Germline-derived CDR1 and CDR2 are KGHSH and LQKENI. Trimming removed 5 bases at V and 2 bases at J, with 10 bases between. In DNA form, the CDR3 reads TGTGCCAGCTCAAAGGGAGGTGGCAATCAGCCCCAGCATTTT. Encoded protein: CASSKGGGNQPQHF.

CDR3 in DNA: TGTGCCAGCAGCCGAAATTTACAATCTGAAGCTTTCTTT. This codes for CASSRNLQSEAFF. This sequence joins TRBV3-1 (or the pseudogene TRBV3-2) and TRBJ1-1; unclear D gene. The CDR3 covers 13 residues. Germline CDR1 LGHDT, CDR2 YNNKEL (reference sequence). V was pared by 4 bases and J by 6 bases, with 12 bases between.

The rearrangement links TRBV18 to TRBJ1-4; D remains ambiguous. Looked up from germline, CDR1 is KGHSH and CDR2 is LQKENI. V shed 0 bases and J shed 3 bases, with 8 bases lying between them. CDR3 length: 15 amino acids. CDR3 amino acids: CASSPPRKPNEKLFF. CDR3 in DNA: TGTGCCAGCTCACCACCGCGGAAACCTAATGAAAAACTGTTTTTT.

This sequence joins TRBV6-5 and TRBJ2-3; weak D call: TRBD2 (7 bases). In germline, CDR1 is MNHEY, CDR2 SVGAGI. The germline V and J ends were trimmed by 7 bases and 1 base, with 15 bases remaining between them. There are 15 residues in the CDR3. Here the CDR3 DNA reads TGTGCCAGCAAAAGGGGGGGCTTGGGCACAGATACGCAGTATTTT. Translated, it gives CASKRGGLGTDTQYF.

The J gene is TRBJ1-2, the V gene TRBV5-4; D is possibly TRBD1 (5 bases). Between the trimmed V and J ends, which lost 1 base and 3 bases, there was a span of 13 bases. Germline CDR1 is SGHNT and CDR2 is YYREEE (reference sequence). The CDR3 has 15 amino acids. The CDR3 sequence is CASSLPGDGHYGYTF. The CDR3 nucleotides read TGTGCCAGCAGCTTGCCGGGGGACGGGCACTATGGCTACACCTTC.

The chain has TRBV7-6 and TRBJ1-1, with 7 bases matching TRBD1. The CDR3 spans 15 residues. The germline gives CDR1 SGHVS, CDR2 FNYEAQ. J gave up 1 base and V 4 bases, and 6 bases lay outside the gene matches. The CDR3 protein is CASSSLTGRNTEAFF. DNA of the CDR3: TGTGCCAGCAGCTCACTGACAGGGCGGAACACTGAAGCTTTCTTT.

V and J are TRBV4-1 and TRBJ2-5; maybe TRBD1 (5 bases). This CDR3 is 14 amino acids long. The V gene's germline CDR1 is MGHRA and CDR2 YSYEKL. V was pared by 1 base and J by 3 bases, with 9 bases between. CDR3 amino acids: CASSQADKEETQYF. The DNA for the CDR3 is TGCGCCAGCAGCCAAGCGGACAAAGAAGAGACCCAGTACTTC.

The V and J genes are TRBV30 and TRBJ2-3; the match to TRBD2 covers 11 bases. Germline lookup yields CDR1 GTSNPN and CDR2 SVGIG (reference sequence). There are 15 residues in the CDR3. The V segment lost 1 base and the J segment 2 bases; nucleotides outside the gene matches: 2. The CDR3 region is CAWSGLAGTTDTQYF. The CDR3 nucleotides are TGTGCCTGGAGTGGACTAGCGGGGACCACAGATACGCAGTATTTT.

The rearrangement uses TRBV19 and TRBJ1-2; TRBD1 agrees at 8 bases. Germline V gives CDR1 LNHDA, CDR2 SQIVND (reference sequence). Trimming cost V 4 bases and J 4 bases; bases outside gene matches: 5. The CDR3 has 14 residues. The CDR3 here is CASSTDRAAYGYTF. The CDR3 region has the DNA TGTGCCAGTAGTACGGACAGGGCGGCCTATGGCTACACCTTC. The full variable domain, completed using reference TRBV19 and TRBJ1-2, is DGGITQSPKYLFRKEGQNVTLSCEQNLNHDAMYWYRQDPGQGLRLIYYSQIVNDFQKGDIAEGYSVSREKKESFPLTVTSAQKNPTAFYLCASSTDRAAYGYTFGSGTRLTVV.

This clone appeared a single time. The V gene is TRBV30, the J gene TRBJ2-2, with TRBD1 as a possible D gene (5 bases). Trimming took off 2 bases at V and 1 base at J, with 8 bases between the two ends. This CDR3 spans 14 amino acids. Germline values: CDR1 GTSNPN, CDR2 SVGIG (reference sequence). The CDR3 spells CAWSQGLNTGELFF. The CDR3 nucleotides are TGTGCCTGGAGTCAGGGTTTGAACACCGGGGAGCTGTTTTTT.

The V call is TRBV19, the J call TRBJ2-3, with TRBD1 matching 11 bases. The CDR3 has 15 amino acids. Germline loops: CDR1 LNHDA, CDR2 SQIVND (reference sequence). After removal of 5 bases from V and 9 bases from J, the junction contained 10 bases not matched to a gene. The CDR3 here is CASSLDRGLLGTQYF. CDR3 DNA: TGTGCCAGTAGTCTGGACAGGGGGCTGCTCGGCACGCAGTATTTT.